This entry is about one T cell receptor beta chain. Original methodology: How many nucleated cells were present was estimated from reference gene primer amplification. Here immunoSEQ multiplex PCR was the method, and the copy in TCRdb shows in-frame clones only, minus some. The V and J calls and clone size are taken from that table; D and trimming were inferred from the DNA. The sample records hundreds of thousands of clones, 85% to 90% being singletons. This record comes from a study of blood T cell repertoires in COVID-19. Study information: COVID-19 samples, acute and convalescent, were from the United States, Italy and Spain. The cDNA or gDNA used as material had been derived from T cells, B-cell-depleted T cells, or PBMCs.

Germline CDR1 MNHEY, CDR2 SVGAGI. The CDR3 length is 15 residues. The V and J ends lost 3 bases and 3 bases, in that order; junction bases with no gene match: 5. Those enrolled in Seattle joined during active infection and were followed longitudinally afterward. The clonotype originates from a man in his late teens or twenties with COVID-19, enrolled during active disease. The gene calls are TRBV6-5 and TRBJ2-7; 10 bases align to TRBD2. Sequenced sample: peripheral blood. The CDR3 nucleotides are TGTGCCAGCAGTTATAGCGGGGGGAATTTCTACGAGCAGTACTTC. Translation: CASSYSGGNFYEQYF.